This TCR beta chain was identified in a study of T cells expressing NK-cell markers. Per the germline V gene, CDR1 is MDHEN and CDR2 is SYDVKM. The CDR3 is made up of 14 amino acids. From the 5' RACE reads, TCRdb lists one entry per CDR3 protein and no DNA. The sample has 500,000 to 700,000 distinct CDR3 sequences, and its top ten clones hold 3% to 4.5%. The chain is built from TRBV28 and TRBJ2-1; TCRdb returns TRBD1, unconfirmable since there is no DNA. This TCR came from a man between 18 and 29 years old in good health. Source material: blood T cells: a sorted CD56 or NKG2C T cell subset, CD4+ or CD8+ T cells, or bulk PBMC T cells (not recorded which). CDR3 region: CASSFPPGRGEQFF.